This TCR beta chain originates from a study of CD4 T cells in relation to SARS-CoV-2 and coronaviruses. The wider study: Controls used an HIV-1 Nef peptide pool or no peptide.

For this clone: What it binds is unknown.

Germline V CDR1 and CDR2: MNHEY, SMNVEV (reference sequence). This CDR3 spans 13 amino acids. Germline trimming cut 4 bases from V and 8 bases from J; bases unmatched to any gene: 5. Sequencing was performed with immunoSEQ multiplex PCR; in TCRdb, only in-frame clones are kept and a portion is missing. This table holds 20,000 to 25,000 clones, less than 75% found once. Unexposed donor CD4+ T cells date from about 2011-2018, before the COVID-19 pandemic. CD4+ T cells were isolated from the cells after around 11 days of culture. As cell numbers allowed, unexposed-donor CD4+ T cells faced SARS-CoV-2 S/N and four cold-coronavirus spikes.

The receptor's source is a human donor in good health. The source material was CD4+ T cells from PBMCs, cultured in vitro. The chain recombines TRBV27 with TRBJ1-2, with 9 bases that match TRBD1. The CDR3 here is CASSSGQGYGYTF. The CDR3 nucleotides are TGTGCCAGCAGTTCGGGACAGGGTTACGGCTACACCTTC.